This T cell receptor (beta chain) was obtained from a study of T cells in Graves' hyperthyroidism and ophthalmopathy. Per the germline V gene, CDR1 is MNHEY and CDR2 is SVGEGT. The V end lost 5 bases, the J end lost 8 bases, and 9 bases lay between the germline ends. This CDR3 region has 11 residues. Amplification of TCR beta CDR3 regions was performed using RNA transcripts as template. An initial round of RT-PCR targeting the TCR CDR3 relied on the HTBI primer set. MiXCR was run by TCRdb on the multiplex PCR reads, yielding one entry per CDR3 protein. The sample carries about 690,000 distinct CDR3 sequences, 15% to 20% recorded once.

The TCR sequence derives from a man in his forties or fifties with Graves' hyperthyroidism. The chain uses TRBV6-2 or TRBV6-3 and TRBJ1-1; TRBD1 might be the D (6 bases). The sample comprised blood. The CDR3 DNA follows: TGTGCCAGCAGTCACGGACAGGAAGCTTTCTTT. Protein: CASSHGQEAFF.